A single sample is the source of the 27 T cell receptor beta chains below, sequenced in a study of blood T cell repertoires in COVID-19. Data came from immunoSEQ multiplex PCR; TCRdb stores just in-frame clones and leaves some out. The repertoire has roughly 350,000 clones, over 75% of them found once; the top ten carry about 10%. Sequenced material: peripheral blood. Receptors were obtained from a woman aged 25 to 39 with COVID-19, enrolled during active disease.

V usage is TRBV5-6 and J usage is TRBJ1-1; D ambiguous. Germline V gene lookup returns CDR1 SGHDT and CDR2 YYEEEE. The length of the CDR3 is 13 residues. The V end was cut by 2 bases, the J end by 4 bases, with 9 bases between. CDR3 sequence: CASSFSRGTEAFF. CDR3 DNA: TGTGCCAGCAGCTTTTCCCGGGGCACTGAAGCTTTCTTT.

V is TRBV5-1 and J is TRBJ1-6; 11 bases map to TRBD1. Germline CDR1 reads SGHRS; CDR2 reads YFSETQ. The ends lost 1 base at V and 7 bases at J; junction bases unmatched: 7. The CDR3 extends over 17 amino acids. CDR3 loop: CASSLWGTGGQNSPLHF. The CDR3 DNA follows: TGCGCCAGCAGCTTGTGGGGGACAGGGGGTCAGAATTCACCCCTCCACTTT. The full variable domain, its missing parts supplied by reference TRBV5-1 and TRBJ1-6, is KAGVTQTPRYLIKTRGQQVTLSCSPISGHRSVSWYQQTPGQGLQFLFEYFSETQRNKGNFPGRFSGRQFSNSRSEMNVSTLELGDSALYLCASSLWGTGGQNSPLHFGNGTRLTVT.

This chain joins TRBV6-5 and TRBJ2-2; possible D gene TRBD2, 5 bases. There are 16 residues in the CDR3. Trimming removed 0 bases from V and 0 bases from J, with 8 bases in between. CDR1 MNHEY and CDR2 SVGAGI come from the germline V gene. For the CDR3, the DNA is TGTGCCAGCAGTTACTCCCGGGATCCGAACACCGGGGAGCTGTTTTTT. As protein: CASSYSRDPNTGELFF.

V is TRBV19 and J is TRBJ2-5; weak D call: TRBD1 (5 bases). V lost 1 base and J 5 bases, leaving 8 bases between the germline ends. Germline lookup yields CDR1 LNHDA and CDR2 SQIVND (reference sequence). The CDR3 totals 13 residues. In nucleotides, the CDR3 is TGTGCCAGTAGTATAGCTAAGGGGGAGACCCAGTACTTC. Amino acid sequence: CASSIAKGETQYF.

This sequence joins TRBV3-1 (or the pseudogene TRBV3-2) and TRBJ2-1; 7 positions agree with TRBD2. Looked up from germline, CDR1 is LGHDT and CDR2 is YNNKEL (reference sequence). The J segment lost 0 bases and the V segment lost 6 bases, leaving 8 bases of the junction unmatched. The CDR3 runs to 16 residues. The CDR3 sequence: CASRASGASSYNEQFF. CDR3 sequence (DNA): TGTGCCAGCAGAGCTAGCGGAGCAAGCTCCTACAATGAGCAGTTCTTC.

This clone was observed a handful of times. The chain employs TRBV6-5 and TRBJ2-7; D is perhaps TRBD1 (6 bases). Trimming took 8 bases from V and 2 from J, leaving 16 bases between them. Germline CDR1 MNHEY, CDR2 SVGAGI. The CDR3 has 14 amino acids. The CDR3 is CASSKGHIAYEQYF. The CDR3 nucleotides read TGTGCCAGCTCAAAGGGACACATCGCCTACGAGCAGTACTTC.

This rearrangement joins TRBV11-2 to TRBJ2-7; D may be TRBD1 (6 bases). The germline CDR1 and CDR2 sequences are SGHAT and FQNNGV. CDR3 length: 12 residues. Trimming cost V 7 bases and J 6 bases, with 13 bases left between them. CDR3 protein: CASTSQGLEQYF. The CDR3 DNA follows: TGTGCCAGCACCTCTCAGGGGCTCGAGCAGTACTTC. The full variable domain, its missing parts supplied by reference TRBV11-2 and TRBJ2-7, is EAGVAQSPRYKIIEKRQSVAFWCNPISGHATLYWYQQILGQGPKLLIQFQNNGVVDDSQLPKDRFSAERLKGVDSTLKIQPAKLEDSAVYLCASTSQGLEQYFGPGTRLTVT.

The rearrangement uses TRBV5-5 and TRBJ2-1, with 8 nucleotides matching TRBD2. Germline V gives CDR1 SGHKS, CDR2 YYEKEE (reference sequence). The CDR3 contains 16 residues. V shed 5 bases and J 4 bases; nucleotides not matched to a gene: 11. In nucleotides, the CDR3 is TGTGCCAGCAGACCACGTATAGCGGGACGGTACAATGAGCAGTTCTTC. Its translation is CASRPRIAGRYNEQFF.

The chain is built from TRBV29-1 and TRBJ2-7; 7 bases fit TRBD2. Germline V CDR1 and CDR2: SQVTM, ANQGSEA. The CDR3 extends over 14 amino acids. The V segment lost 7 bases and the J segment 0 bases; nucleotides outside the gene matches: 9. The CDR3 loop reads CSALAARSSYEQYF. Here the CDR3 DNA reads TGCAGCGCCCTAGCGGCAAGAAGCTCCTACGAGCAGTACTTC.

The rearrangement joins TRBV6-2 or TRBV6-3 to TRBJ2-7; TRBD2 aligns across 14 bases. This CDR3 spans 16 amino acids. CDR1 MNHEY and CDR2 SVGEGT come from the germline V gene. Germline trimming cut 6 bases from V and 5 bases from J; bases unmatched to any gene: 9. In DNA, the CDR3 is TGTGCCAGCAGCGATAAGGGACTAGCGGGAGTCGACGAGCAGTACTTC. This encodes CASSDKGLAGVDEQYF.

V usage is TRBV28 and J usage is TRBJ1-5; perhaps TRBD1 as D (6 bases). The CDR3 is made up of 15 amino acids. V dropped 4 bases and J dropped 1 base, with 11 bases sitting between them. Germline CDR1 reads MDHEN; CDR2 reads SYDVKM. CDR3 amino acids: CASSWIQGSNQPQHF. The CDR3 DNA is TGTGCCAGCAGTTGGATACAGGGAAGCAATCAGCCCCAGCATTTT. Using reference TRBV28 and TRBJ1-5 for the parts outside the CDR3, the full variable domain is DVKVTQSSRYLVKRTGEKVFLECVQDMDHENMFWYRQDPGLGLRLIYFSYDVKMKEKGDIPEGYSVSREKKERFSLILESASTNQTSMYLCASSWIQGSNQPQHFGDGTRLSIL.

The chain has TRBV21-1 and TRBJ2-1; the table's D call, TRBD1, was not checked against the DNA. TRBV21-1 is a pseudogene segment. The CDR3 contains 15 residues. The CDR3 protein is CASSKGQGPYNEQFF. The CDR3, as DNA: TGTGCCAGCAGCAAGGGACAGGGGCCCTACAATGAGCAGTTCTTC.

The chain uses TRBV5-4 and TRBJ1-6, with 8 nucleotides matching TRBD1. Losses at the gene ends were 3 bases for V and 0 bases for J; bases not matched to a gene: 5. This CDR3 is 17 amino acids long. Germline loops: CDR1 SGHNT, CDR2 YYREEE (reference sequence). Here the CDR3 DNA reads TGTGCCAGCAGCTCCTGGACAGGGAGCTCCTATAATTCACCCCTCCACTTT. As protein: CASSSWTGSSYNSPLHF.

The chain employs TRBV27 and TRBJ2-3; tentatively, D is TRBD2 (7 bases). This CDR3 has 13 residues. CDR1 and CDR2 from the germline V gene are MNHEY and SMNVEV (reference sequence). With 10 bases removed from V and 0 bases from J, the gap between germline ends came to 11 bases. The CDR3 nucleotides are TGTGCCACCAGGGGAGGGAGCACAGATACGCAGTATTTT. Protein: CATRGGSTDTQYF.

This chain connects TRBV19 to TRBJ2-1; a weak D match, TRBD2 (6 bases). Germline V gene data show CDR1 as LNHDA and CDR2 as SQIVND (reference sequence). Trimming shortened V by 5 bases and J by 14 bases, and 13 bases separated the two germline ends. CDR3 length: 11 residues. CDR3 in amino acids: CASSSGASEFF. Written as DNA, the CDR3 is TGTGCCAGTAGTTCCGGCGCTAGCGAGTTCTTC.

The genes are TRBV2 and TRBJ2-7; D remains ambiguous. The germline V gene has CDR1 SNHLY and CDR2 FYNNEI. CDR3 length: 13 residues. Trimming took 7 bases from V and 7 from J, leaving 17 bases between them. The CDR3 bases are TGTGCCAGCAAGGAGATCTATGGTGGGGAGCAGTACTTC. Residues: CASKEIYGGEQYF.

The chain's CDR3 is CASSLGIASNQPQHF. The CDR3 DNA reads as TGCGCCAGCAGCTTGGGTATAGCTAGCAATCAGCCCCAGCATTTT. This chain connects TRBV5-1 to TRBJ1-5; D gene ambiguous. V lost 0 bases to trimming and J lost 0 bases, with 7 bases between them. The CDR3 loop spans 15 amino acids. Per the germline V gene, CDR1 is SGHRS and CDR2 is YFSETQ.

This clone was seen a single time. V is TRBV5-4 and J is TRBJ1-1, with D perhaps matching TRBD1 (5 bases). The CDR3 sequence is 15 residues long. V was trimmed by 4 bases and J by 0 bases, leaving 13 bases between them. The germline gives CDR1 SGHNT, CDR2 YYREEE (reference sequence). This CDR3 reads CASSLVGAMNTEAFF. CDR3 DNA: TGTGCCAGCAGCCTTGTAGGGGCGATGAACACTGAAGCTTTCTTT.

The gene calls are TRBV7-3 and TRBJ1-1; D is perhaps TRBD1 (5 bases). Trimming left V 1 base short and J 0 bases short, with 12 bases between. CDR1 is SGHTA, CDR2 FQGTGA, per germline. The CDR3 is 16 amino acids. CDR3 residues: CASSLSPGYMNTEAFF. The DNA for the CDR3 is TGTGCCAGCAGCTTAAGTCCAGGGTATATGAACACTGAAGCTTTCTTT.

The V and J genes are TRBV5-1 and TRBJ1-2, with 9 bases that match TRBD1. In germline, CDR1 is SGHRS, CDR2 YFSETQ. CDR3 size: 20 residues. The junction had 18 bases not matched to a gene; V was cut back by 0 bases and J by 3 bases. Written as DNA, the CDR3 is TGCGCCAGCAGCTTGGCCGCCGCGGGACAGGGAGGAACAGGGCACTATGGCTACACCTTC. This gives the protein CASSLAAAGQGGTGHYGYTF.

The gene calls are TRBV9 and TRBJ2-1; 12 nucleotides agree with TRBD2. CDR1 is SGDLS and CDR2 is YYNGEE in the germline V gene. Germline trimming cut 4 bases from V and 11 bases from J; bases unmatched to any gene: 13. This CDR3 contains 16 residues. The CDR3 loop is CASSTPSSGRAVQQFF. DNA for the CDR3: TGTGCCAGCAGCACACCGTCTAGCGGGAGGGCCGTACAGCAGTTCTTC.

The rearrangement links TRBV6-2 or TRBV6-3 to TRBJ2-1, with D unresolved. The CDR3 is 13 residues long. Germline CDR1 reads MNHEY; CDR2 reads SVGEGT. V lost 6 bases and J lost 4, with 10 bases in between. DNA for the CDR3: TGTGCCAGCAGCATCACAAATTACAATGAGCAGTTCTTC. As protein: CASSITNYNEQFF.

The rearrangement links TRBV18 to TRBJ1-2; unclear D gene. The CDR3 is 14 residues long. Germline V lookup: CDR1 KGHSH, CDR2 LQKENI. Between the trimmed V and J ends, which lost 0 bases and 2 bases, there was a span of 7 bases. CDR3 nucleotides: TGTGCCAGCTCACCACCGAGGGTCAACTATGGCTACACCTTC. This gives the protein CASSPPRVNYGYTF.

The V and J genes are TRBV27 and TRBJ2-1, with 10 positions matching TRBD2. The germline CDR1 and CDR2 sequences are MNHEY and SMNVEV (reference sequence). This CDR3 contains 15 residues. V lost 8 bases, J lost 7 bases, and 11 bases stayed unmatched. CDR3 loop: CASSQSTSGNNEQFF. As DNA, the CDR3 is TGTGCCAGCTCCCAGTCCACTAGCGGGAATAATGAGCAGTTCTTC.

This chain links TRBV30 with TRBJ2-7, with 8 nucleotides matching TRBD2. The ends lost 3 bases at V and 3 bases at J; junction bases unmatched: 4. The CDR3 length is 13 residues. Germline CDR1 GTSNPN, CDR2 SVGIG (reference sequence). The CDR3 DNA is TGTGCCTGGAGCGGGACTAGGGTCTACGAGCAGTACTTC. Translating gives CAWSGTRVYEQYF.

The rearrangement uses TRBV7-2 and TRBJ2-7, with D possibly being TRBD2 (6 bases). The CDR3 covers 15 residues. Germline assignment: CDR1 SGHTA and CDR2 FQGNSA. V was trimmed by 1 base and J by 1 base, leaving 11 bases between them. CDR3 in amino acids: CASSLVVSGSYEQYF. CDR3 coding DNA: TGTGCCAGCAGCTTAGTGGTTAGCGGTTCCTACGAGCAGTACTTC.

CDR3 in amino acids: CASSNRGPQDGYTF. The CDR3 DNA is TGTGCCAGCAGCAACAGGGGGCCCCAGGATGGCTACACCTTC. V and J are TRBV7-2 and TRBJ1-2, with 9 bases that match TRBD1. The CDR3 runs 14 residues. V was clipped by 5 bases and J by 6 bases; unmatched bases: 7. CDR1 and CDR2 (germline): SGHTA, FQGNSA. The full variable domain, in which reference TRBV7-2 and TRBJ1-2 provide the parts outside the CDR3, is GAGVSQSPSNKVTEKGKDVELRCDPISGHTALYWYRQSLGQGLEFLIYFQGNSAPDKSGLPSDRFSAERTGGSVSTLTIQRTQQEDSAVYLCASSNRGPQDGYTFGSGTRLTVV.